This T cell receptor beta chain came from a study of molecular identifiers for immune sequencing clone quantification. Overall study context: Replicates partitioned RNA from around 20,000 or 100,000 naive CD8 cells into five parts, sequencing four.

The CDR3 extends over 24 amino acids. Germline V gene data show CDR1 as SGHNT and CDR2 as YENEEA. Trimming cost V 0 bases and J 0 bases; bases outside gene matches: 22. A CD8+CD4-CCR7+CD45RA+ phenotype served as the sorting definition for naive CD8 T cells. The study's findings and limits: Over 98% of CMV-specific effector molecules, but under 1% of naive ones, were in clones above 20 copies.

Worth noting for this clonotype: The antigen is unknown.

Previously described methods with listed TCR primers produced the bulk TCR libraries. In TCRdb, the PCR reads were re-called with MiXCR into one record per CDR3 protein. The sample shows approximately 630,000 distinct CDR3 sequences, about 25% of them seen only once. The sequence was obtained from a human donor in good health. Some libraries in this study had Jurkat cell RNA spiked in. Sequenced sample: naive CD8+ T cells from blood, with Jurkat cell RNA spiked in. This sample's subset: FACS-sorted CD8+CD4-CCR7+CD45RA+ naive T cells. The rearrangement uses TRBV11-3 and TRBJ2-6, with 8 bases matching TRBD1. As DNA, the CDR3 is TGTGCCAGCAGCTTAGATCCGAGCACAAAGGACAGGGTACTATCAGTCTCTGGGGCCAACGTCCTGACTTTC. Encoded protein: CASSLDPSTKDRVLSVSGANVLTF.